This T cell receptor (beta chain) was sequenced during a study of cytomegalovirus exposure and HLA in healthy donors. Primers: 60 Vbeta forward and 13 Jbeta reverse. The data were produced by immunoSEQ multiplex PCR, yet TCRdb's version contains in-frame clones alone and is incomplete. The sample includes about 130,000 clones, roughly 79% of them seen just once. The length of the CDR3 is 14 residues. Germline V lookup: CDR1 SEHNR, CDR2 FQNEAQ (reference sequence). Trimming cost V 5 bases and J 3 bases, with 14 bases left between them. The specimen was PBMCs. This clonotype originated in a woman between 45 and 65 years old in good health and CMV-seronegative. The chain employs TRBV7-9 and TRBJ2-7; tentatively, D is TRBD1 (6 bases). The CDR3 loop is CASSHEGVNYEQYF. DNA of the CDR3: TGTGCCAGCAGCCACGAGGGGGTGAACTACGAGCAGTACTTC. The full variable domain, in which reference TRBV7-9 and TRBJ2-7 provide the parts outside the CDR3, is DTGVSQNPRHKITKRGQNVTFRCDPISEHNRLYWYRQTLGQGPEFLTYFQNEAQLEKSRLLSDRFSAERPKGSFSTLEIQRTEQGDSAMYLCASSHEGVNYEQYFGPGTRLTVT.